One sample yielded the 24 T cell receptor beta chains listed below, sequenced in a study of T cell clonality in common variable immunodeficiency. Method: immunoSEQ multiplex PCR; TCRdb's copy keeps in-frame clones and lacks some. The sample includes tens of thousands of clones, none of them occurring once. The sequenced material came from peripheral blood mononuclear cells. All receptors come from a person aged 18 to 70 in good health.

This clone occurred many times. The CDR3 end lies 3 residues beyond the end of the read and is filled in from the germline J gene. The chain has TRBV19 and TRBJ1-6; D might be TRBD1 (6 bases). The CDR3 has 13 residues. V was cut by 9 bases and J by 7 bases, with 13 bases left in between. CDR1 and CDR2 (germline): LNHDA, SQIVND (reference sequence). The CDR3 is CASWGPENSPLHF. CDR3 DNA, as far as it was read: TGTGCCAGCTGGGGGCCTGAGAATTCACCC.

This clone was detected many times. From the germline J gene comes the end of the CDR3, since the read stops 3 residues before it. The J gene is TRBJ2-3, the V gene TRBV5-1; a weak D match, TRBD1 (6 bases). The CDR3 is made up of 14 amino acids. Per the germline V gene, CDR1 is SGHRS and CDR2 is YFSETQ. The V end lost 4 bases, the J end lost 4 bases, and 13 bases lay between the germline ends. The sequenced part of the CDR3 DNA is TGCGCCAGCAGCGGGACAAAAGCTCCAGATACG. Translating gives CASSGTKAPDT. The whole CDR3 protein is CASSGTKAPDTQYF.

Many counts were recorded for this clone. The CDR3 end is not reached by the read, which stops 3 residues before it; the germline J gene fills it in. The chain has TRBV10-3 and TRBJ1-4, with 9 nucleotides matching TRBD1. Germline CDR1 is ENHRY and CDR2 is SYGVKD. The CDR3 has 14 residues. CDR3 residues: CAIKTGGANSPLFF. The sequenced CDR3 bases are TGTGCCATCAAAACAGGGGGCGCAAATTCACCA.

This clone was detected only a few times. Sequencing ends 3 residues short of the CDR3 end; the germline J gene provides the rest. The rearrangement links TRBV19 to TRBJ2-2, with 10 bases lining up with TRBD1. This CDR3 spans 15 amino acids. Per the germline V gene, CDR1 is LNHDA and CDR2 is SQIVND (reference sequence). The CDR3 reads CASSTPGQGNEKLFF. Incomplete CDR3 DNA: TGTGCCAGTAGTACACCGGGACAGGGGAATGAAAAG.

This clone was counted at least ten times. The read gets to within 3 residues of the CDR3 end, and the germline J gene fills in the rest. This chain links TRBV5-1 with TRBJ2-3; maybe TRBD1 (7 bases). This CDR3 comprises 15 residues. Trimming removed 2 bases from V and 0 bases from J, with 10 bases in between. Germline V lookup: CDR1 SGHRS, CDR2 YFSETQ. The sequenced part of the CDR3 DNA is TGCGCCAGCAGCTTCAGGGGGGCTAGCACAGATACG. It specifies CASSFRGASTDT. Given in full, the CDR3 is CASSFRGASTDTQYF.

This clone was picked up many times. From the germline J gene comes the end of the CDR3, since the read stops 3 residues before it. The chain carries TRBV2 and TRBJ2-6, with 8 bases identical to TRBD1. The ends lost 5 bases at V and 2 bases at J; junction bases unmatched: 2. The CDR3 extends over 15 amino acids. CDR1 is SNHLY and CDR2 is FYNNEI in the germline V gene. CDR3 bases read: TGTGCCAGCAGTCAGACAGGGGCTGGGGCCAACGTC. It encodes CASSQTGAGANV. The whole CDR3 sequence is CASSQTGAGANVLTF.

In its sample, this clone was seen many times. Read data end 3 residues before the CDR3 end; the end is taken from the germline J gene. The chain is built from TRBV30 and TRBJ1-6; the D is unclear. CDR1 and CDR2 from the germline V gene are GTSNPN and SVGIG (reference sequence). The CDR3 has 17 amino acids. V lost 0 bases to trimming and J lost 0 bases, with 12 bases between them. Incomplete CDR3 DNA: TGTGCCTGGAGTGTACAACGGGTGAGCTCCTATAATTCACCC. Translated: CAWSVQRVSSYNSP. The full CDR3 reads CAWSVQRVSSYNSPLHF.

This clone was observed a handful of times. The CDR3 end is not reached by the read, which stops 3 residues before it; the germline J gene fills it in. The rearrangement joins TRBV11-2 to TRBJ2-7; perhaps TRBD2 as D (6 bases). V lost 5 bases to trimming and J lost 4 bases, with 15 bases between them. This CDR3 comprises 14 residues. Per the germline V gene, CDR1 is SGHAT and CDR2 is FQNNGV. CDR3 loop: CASSGTPGLYEQYF. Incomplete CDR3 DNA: TGTGCCAGCAGCGGTACCCCGGGACTTTACGAG.

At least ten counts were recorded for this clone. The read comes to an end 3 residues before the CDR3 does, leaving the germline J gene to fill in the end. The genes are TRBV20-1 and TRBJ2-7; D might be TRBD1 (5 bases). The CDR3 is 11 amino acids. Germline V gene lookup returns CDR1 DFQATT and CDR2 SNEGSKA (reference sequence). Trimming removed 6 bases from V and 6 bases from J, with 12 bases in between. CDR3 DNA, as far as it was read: TGCAGTGCCGATACAGGTCGCGAG. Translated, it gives CSADTGRE. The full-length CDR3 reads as CSADTGREQYF.

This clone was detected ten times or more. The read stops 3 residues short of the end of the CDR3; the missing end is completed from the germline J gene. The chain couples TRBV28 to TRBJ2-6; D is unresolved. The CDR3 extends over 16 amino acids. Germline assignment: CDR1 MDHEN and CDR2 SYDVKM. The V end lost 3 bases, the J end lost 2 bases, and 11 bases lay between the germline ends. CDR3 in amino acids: CASSFVRHTGANVLTF. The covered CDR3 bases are TGTGCCAGCAGTTTCGTGCGTCATACTGGGGCCAACGTC.

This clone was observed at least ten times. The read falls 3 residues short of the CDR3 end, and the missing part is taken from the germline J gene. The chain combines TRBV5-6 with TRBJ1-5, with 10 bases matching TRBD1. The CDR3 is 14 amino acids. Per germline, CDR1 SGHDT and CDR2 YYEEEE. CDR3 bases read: TGTGCCAGCAGCGCGGGACAGGGGAATGGTCCC. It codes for CASSAGQGNGP. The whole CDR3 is CASSAGQGNGPQHF.

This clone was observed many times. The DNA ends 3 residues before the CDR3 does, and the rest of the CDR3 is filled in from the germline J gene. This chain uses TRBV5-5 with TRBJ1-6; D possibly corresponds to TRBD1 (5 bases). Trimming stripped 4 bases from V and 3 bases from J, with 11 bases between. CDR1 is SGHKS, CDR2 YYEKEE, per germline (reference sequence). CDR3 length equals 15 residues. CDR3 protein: CASSPKQGYNSPLHF. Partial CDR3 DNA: TGTGCCAGCAGCCCTAAGCAGGGCTATAATTCACCC.

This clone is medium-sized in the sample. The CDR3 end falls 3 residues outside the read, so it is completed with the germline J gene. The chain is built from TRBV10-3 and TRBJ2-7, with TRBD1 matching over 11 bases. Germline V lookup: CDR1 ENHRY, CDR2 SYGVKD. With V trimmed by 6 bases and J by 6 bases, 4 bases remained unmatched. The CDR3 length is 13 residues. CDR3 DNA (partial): TGTGCCATCAGGGACAGGGGGCTGGGCGAG. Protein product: CAIRDRGLGE. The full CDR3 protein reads CAIRDRGLGEQYF.

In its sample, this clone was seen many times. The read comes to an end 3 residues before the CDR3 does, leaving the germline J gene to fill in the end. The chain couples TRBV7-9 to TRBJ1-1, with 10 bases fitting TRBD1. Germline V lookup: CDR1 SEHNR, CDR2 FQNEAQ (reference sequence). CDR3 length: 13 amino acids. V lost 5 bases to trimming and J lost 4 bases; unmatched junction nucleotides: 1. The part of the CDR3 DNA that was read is TGTGCCAGCAGCCGGGACAGGGGCACTGAA. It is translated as CASSRDRGTE. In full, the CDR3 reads CASSRDRGTEAFF.

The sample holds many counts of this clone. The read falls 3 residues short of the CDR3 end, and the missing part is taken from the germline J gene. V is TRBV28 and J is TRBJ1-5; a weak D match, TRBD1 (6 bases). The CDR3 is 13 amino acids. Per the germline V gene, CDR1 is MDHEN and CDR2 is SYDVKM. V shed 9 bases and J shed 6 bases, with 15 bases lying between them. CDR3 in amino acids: CASRLEQGQPQHF. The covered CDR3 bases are TGTGCCAGTCGATTAGAACAGGGTCAGCCC.

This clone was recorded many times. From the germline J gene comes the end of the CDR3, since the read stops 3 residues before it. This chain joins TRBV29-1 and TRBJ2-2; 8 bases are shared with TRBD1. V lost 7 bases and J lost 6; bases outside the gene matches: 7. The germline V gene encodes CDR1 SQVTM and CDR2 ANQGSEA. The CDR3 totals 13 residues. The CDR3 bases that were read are TGCAGCGCGGCGCAGGGGGCGTCCGGGGAG. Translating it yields CSAAQGASGE. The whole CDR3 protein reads CSAAQGASGELFF.

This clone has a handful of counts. CDR3 region: CASSLDGGRGRSPLFF. The CDR3 DNA, read in part, is TGCGCCAGCAGCCTGGATGGGGGCCGAGGACGTTCACCG. This rearrangement joins TRBV5-1 to TRBJ2-2; weak D call: TRBD1 (6 bases). The read falls 3 residues short of the CDR3 end, and the missing part is taken from the germline J gene. The germline V gene encodes CDR1 SGHRS and CDR2 YFSETQ. This CDR3 contains 16 residues. The full variable domain, in which reference TRBV5-1 and TRBJ2-2 provide the parts outside the CDR3, is KAGVTQTPRYLIKTRGQQVTLSCSPISGHRSVSWYQQTPGQGLQFLFEYFSETQRNKGNFPGRFSGRQFSNSRSEMNVSTLELGDSALYLCASSLDGGRGRSPLFFGEGSRLTVL.

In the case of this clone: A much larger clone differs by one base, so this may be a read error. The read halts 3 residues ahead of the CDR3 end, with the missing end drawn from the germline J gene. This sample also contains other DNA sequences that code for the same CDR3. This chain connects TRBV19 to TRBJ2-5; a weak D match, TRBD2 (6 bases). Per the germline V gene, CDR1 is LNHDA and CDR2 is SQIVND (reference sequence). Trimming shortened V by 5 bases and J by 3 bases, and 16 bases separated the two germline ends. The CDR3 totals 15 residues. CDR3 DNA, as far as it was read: TGTGCCAGTAGTCTACGGGACGGGGGTAAAGAGACC. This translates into CASSLRDGGKET. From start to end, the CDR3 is CASSLRDGGKETQYF.

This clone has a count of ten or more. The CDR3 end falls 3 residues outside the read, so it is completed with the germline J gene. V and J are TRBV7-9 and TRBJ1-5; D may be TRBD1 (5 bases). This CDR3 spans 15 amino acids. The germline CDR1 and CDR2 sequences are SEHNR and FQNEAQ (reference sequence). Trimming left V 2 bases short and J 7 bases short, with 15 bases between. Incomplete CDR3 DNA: TGTGCCAGCAGCTTAACAGGCTCCAGCCTGCAGCCC. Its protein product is CASSLTGSSLQP. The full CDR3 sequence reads CASSLTGSSLQPQHF.

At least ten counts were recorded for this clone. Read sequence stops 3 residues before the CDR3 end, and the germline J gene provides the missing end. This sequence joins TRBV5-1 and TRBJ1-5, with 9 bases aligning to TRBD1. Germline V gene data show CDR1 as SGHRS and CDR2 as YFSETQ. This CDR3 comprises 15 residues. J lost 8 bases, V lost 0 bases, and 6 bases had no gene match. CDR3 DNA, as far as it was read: TGCGCCAGCAGCTTGGGGGACAGGGATAGGGAGCCC. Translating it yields CASSLGDRDREP. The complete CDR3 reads CASSLGDRDREPQHF.

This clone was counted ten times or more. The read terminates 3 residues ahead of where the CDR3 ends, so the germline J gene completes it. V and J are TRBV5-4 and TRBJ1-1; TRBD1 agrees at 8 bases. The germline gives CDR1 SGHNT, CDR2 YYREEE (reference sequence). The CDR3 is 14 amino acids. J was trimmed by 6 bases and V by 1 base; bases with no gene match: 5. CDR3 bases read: TGTGCCAGCAGCTTGCCGCGCAGGGGGCCTGAA. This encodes CASSLPRRGPE. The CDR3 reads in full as CASSLPRRGPEAFF.

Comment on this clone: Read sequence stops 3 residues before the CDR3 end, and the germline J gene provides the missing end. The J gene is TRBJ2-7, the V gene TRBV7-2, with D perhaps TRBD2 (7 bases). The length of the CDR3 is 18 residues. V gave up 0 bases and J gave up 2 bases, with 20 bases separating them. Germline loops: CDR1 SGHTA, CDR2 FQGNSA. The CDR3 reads CASSLAGGRRAGAYEQYF. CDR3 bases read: TGTGCCAGCAGCTTAGCGGGGGGGCGGAGGGCGGGAGCCTACGAG.

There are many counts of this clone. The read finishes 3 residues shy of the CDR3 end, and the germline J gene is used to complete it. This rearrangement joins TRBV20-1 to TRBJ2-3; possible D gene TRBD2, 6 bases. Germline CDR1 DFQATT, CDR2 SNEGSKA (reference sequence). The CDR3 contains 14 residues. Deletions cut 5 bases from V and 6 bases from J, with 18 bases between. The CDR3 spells CSAGAYGGVDTQYF. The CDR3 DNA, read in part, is TGCAGTGCTGGGGCCTACGGGGGAGTGGATACG.

This CDR3 is CASSIDRRQANVLFF. CDR3 DNA (partial): TGTGCCAGTAGTATTGACCGACGGCAGGCCAACGTA. V gene TRBV19 combines with J gene TRBJ1-4; no definite D call. With the read ending 3 residues before the CDR3 end, the germline J gene is used to fill in that end. The CDR3 has 15 amino acids. CDR1 is LNHDA, CDR2 SQIVND, per germline (reference sequence).